This paragraph covers one T cell receptor beta chain sequence. Its target is not known. The sample comes from a study of Ad26.COV2.S vaccination and SARS-CoV-2 variants. As for treatment: some 20 received Ad26.COV2.S at low or high dose, single or two shots; 5 received placebo; per-sample allocation not given. Day 63 after the first vaccine or placebo injection was the time point for sampling. The CDR3 spans 15 residues. V dropped 4 bases and J dropped 4 bases, with 17 bases sitting between them. Looked up from germline, CDR1 is SGHDN and CDR2 is FVKESK. Study results and caveats: The placebo group had lower spike-specific TCR breadth than the vaccine recipients did.

Assay: immunoSEQ multiplex PCR; the TCRdb copy retains only in-frame clones and omits some. The table records about 460,000 clones, 89% of them present only once. The V and J genes are TRBV14 and TRBJ2-7; D is perhaps TRBD1 (6 bases). Sequences were derived from peripheral blood, sampled in a trial of Ad26.COV2.S vaccine versus placebo. This clonotype originated in a person between 18 and 65 years old who received the Ad26.COV2.S COVID-19 vaccine or a placebo. The CDR3 DNA follows: TGTGCCAGCAGCCTCCGACAGGCACCCTCTTACGAGCAGTACTTC. Its translation is CASSLRQAPSYEQYF.